The sequence of this T cell receptor (beta chain) was determined in a study of blood T cell repertoires in COVID-19. Study summary: Whether acute or convalescent, the COVID-19 samples came from the United States, Italy and Spain. PBMCs, B-cell-depleted T cells, or T cells were the source of the cDNA or gDNA that made up the material.

With 2 bases removed from V and 2 bases from J, the gap between germline ends came to 10 bases. The CDR3 extends over 15 amino acids. CDR1 and CDR2 from the germline V gene are MNHEY and SVGEGT. Original analysis: Amplification with reference gene primers provided the estimates of nucleated cell counts. Assay: immunoSEQ multiplex PCR; the TCRdb copy retains only in-frame clones and omits some. That table gives V, J and clone size, and the DNA gave D and trimming. The table includes approximately 41,000 clones, around 81% detected once. This rearrangement joins TRBV6-2 or TRBV6-3 to TRBJ1-5; no reliable D call. This clonotype originated in a man aged 35 to 55 with active or convalescent COVID-19. Input material: peripheral blood. The CDR3 DNA reads TGTGCCAGCAGTTACAGCGGGGTAGGCAATCAGCCCCAGCATTTT. Translating gives CASSYSGVGNQPQHF.